The rows below give T cell receptor beta chains drawn from one sample of a study of spatial heterogeneity in lung cancer. MiXCR was run by TCRdb on the 5' RACE reads, yielding one entry per CDR3 protein. The data contain under 85,000 distinct CDR3 sequences, 8% of them singletons. This material consisted of PBMCs, taken at surgery. All receptors derive from a male donor with early-stage non-small cell lung cancer. The CDR3 runs from the conserved cysteine through the conserved F or W. The D gene is left open where the match is weak. Some rows have no size entry. The others give once, few or many, or a class for an expanded clone.

abundance	v_gene	d_gene	j_gene	CDR3nt	CDR3aa
many	TRBV29-1	NA	TRBJ1-5	TGCAGCATACGGGCTTGGAGTATTCAGCCCCAGCATTTT	CSIRAWSIQPQHF
many	TRBV5-1	NA	TRBJ2-2	TGCGCCAGCAGCTTGGAGAGTAACACCGGGGAGCTGTTTTTT	CASSLESNTGELFF
many	TRBV16	TRBD2	TRBJ2-1	TGTGCCAGCAGCCTCCTAGGCATAGCGGGGGGTACGGAGCAGTTCTTC	CASSLLGIAGGTEQFF
NA	TRBV12-3/TRBV12-4	NA	TRBJ2-7	TGTGCCAGCAGCCACGACATTTACGAGCAGTACTTC	CASSHDIYEQYF
few	TRBV12-5	NA	TRBJ2-6	TGTGCTAGTGGTTTTCCGGTCACAGGAACTTCCTCTGGGGCCAACGTCCTGACTTTC	CASGFPVTGTSSGANVLTF
many	TRBV2	NA	TRBJ2-1	TGTGCCAGCTGCCGGGACAAGCTCAATGAGCAGTTCTTC	CASCRDKLNEQFF
NA	TRBV27	TRBD2	TRBJ2-7	TGTGCCAGCACTCCCCTAGCGGGAGGGAGCGAGCAGTACTTC	CASTPLAGGSEQYF
NA	TRBV5-1	NA	TRBJ1-3	TGCGCCAGCAGCTCTGGGACTTCCTCTGGAAACACCATATATTTT	CASSSGTSSGNTIYF
many	TRBV7-2	NA	TRBJ2-7	TGTGCCAGCAGCTTAGGTGCAGGGTCAAACTACGAGCAGTACTTC	CASSLGAGSNYEQYF
NA	TRBV7-9	TRBD1	TRBJ2-1	TGTGCCAGCAGCCCAGCCCCCCAGGGGGCGCAGAGTCATGAGCAGTTCTTC	CASSPAPQGAQSHEQFF
medium-sized	TRBV7-9	TRBD1	TRBJ2-6	TGTGCCAGCAGCTTAACCACACCGGGACAGGGGTCCGCCTCTGGGGCCAACGTCCTGACTTTC	CASSLTTPGQGSASGANVLTF
few	TRBV7-2	TRBD2	TRBJ2-1	TGTGCCAGCAGCTTAGCTAGCGGGAGGAGCGATGAGCAGTTCTTC	CASSLASGRSDEQFF
NA	TRBV21-1	NA	TRBJ2-7	TGTGCCAGCAGCAAATGTACCAGGGTCTCCTACGAGCAGTACTTC	CASSKCTRVSYEQYF
many	TRBV6-1	NA	TRBJ2-7	TGTGCCAGCCTCCCTCCGGGTCCCCCCTACGAGCAGTACTTC	CASLPPGPPYEQYF
many	TRBV7-2	TRBD2	TRBJ2-1	TGTGCCAGCAGCATTGCCGGGACTAGCGGCTACTACAATGAGCAGTTCTTC	CASSIAGTSGYYNEQFF
many	TRBV11-2	TRBD1	TRBJ2-3	TGTGCCAGCAGCCGTAACAGGGGGGCAGATACGCAGTATTTT	CASSRNRGADTQYF
many	TRBV7-9	TRBD2	TRBJ2-7	TGTGCCAGCAGCTTCCACGTGGGAGGGACCTCCTACGAGCAGTACTTC	CASSFHVGGTSYEQYF
few	TRBV29-1	NA	TRBJ1-2	TGCAGCGTTGATGCTGGCTACACCTTC	CSVDAGYTF
few	TRBV5-1	NA	TRBJ1-1	TGCGCCAGCAGCTTAAGCAGGGGTTTAGGGACTGAAGCTTTCTTT	CASSLSRGLGTEAFF
many	TRBV7-8	NA	TRBJ1-2	TGTGCCAGCAGCTTAAACTCCGGGGGCGATGGCTACACCTTC	CASSLNSGGDGYTF
NA	TRBV10-3	TRBD1	TRBJ1-2	TGTGCCATCAGTGAAATACAGGGGGCCTACTATGGCTACACCTTC	CAISEIQGAYYGYTF
many	TRBV6-5	NA	TRBJ2-3	TGTGCCAGCAGTTACTCGATAAGCAGCCCTAGCACAGATACGCAGTATTTT	CASSYSISSPSTDTQYF